These 5 T cell receptor beta chains were sequenced from one sample in a study of Ad26.COV2.S vaccination and SARS-CoV-2 variants. Data came from immunoSEQ multiplex PCR; TCRdb stores just in-frame clones and leaves some out. The sample lists about 240,000 clones, roughly 90% occurring once. Treatment: about 20 received Ad26.COV2.S at low or high dose, single or two shots; about five received placebo; per-sample allocation not given. Day 63 after the first injection of vaccine or placebo was the sampling time. Specimen: peripheral blood, collected in a trial of Ad26.COV2.S vaccine versus placebo. Receptors were obtained from a person between 18 and 65 years old who received the Ad26.COV2.S COVID-19 vaccine or a placebo.

The rearrangement uses TRBV4-3 and TRBJ2-7; D gene unclear. V was cut by 0 bases and J by 4 bases, with 19 bases left in between. Per the germline V gene, CDR1 is LGHNA and CDR2 is YSLEER. This CDR3 spans 17 amino acids. The DNA of the CDR3 is TGCGCCAGCAGCCAAGATATTCGTGTGAATTCCCTTTACGAGCAGTACTTC. This encodes CASSQDIRVNSLYEQYF.

The gene calls are TRBV5-1 and TRBJ1-4, with 7 bases identical to TRBD1. Per germline, CDR1 SGHRS and CDR2 YFSETQ. The CDR3 loop spans 15 amino acids. Germline trimming cut 5 bases from V and 2 bases from J; bases unmatched to any gene: 6. The CDR3 nucleotides are TGCGCCAGCAGGGGTGACAGGGTTACTAATGAAAAACTGTTTTTT. Amino acid sequence: CASRGDRVTNEKLFF.

This clone appeared a single time. The sample has other DNA sequences that encode this CDR3 too. The V gene is TRBV5-4, the J gene TRBJ2-3; 8 bases are a match to TRBD2. The CDR3 has 15 residues. V was pared by 0 bases and J by 3 bases, with 3 bases of the junction left unmatched. Looked up from germline, CDR1 is SGHNT and CDR2 is YYREEE (reference sequence). The CDR3: CASSLAGGRTDTQYF. CDR3 DNA: TGTGCCAGCAGCTTGGCGGGGGGGCGGACAGATACGCAGTATTTT.

V gene TRBV5-6 combines with J gene TRBJ2-1; 9 bases agree with TRBD2. CDR3 size: 15 residues. The germline V gene encodes CDR1 SGHDT and CDR2 YYEEEE. J lost 4 bases, V lost 7 bases, and 9 bases had no gene match. The DNA for the CDR3 is TGTGCCAGCTCCCTTGAAGCGGGGGGTTACAATGAGCAGTTCTTC. This translates into CASSLEAGGYNEQFF.

The chain recombines TRBV5-4 with TRBJ2-2, with a possible D match to TRBD2 (6 bases). This CDR3 contains 15 residues. Germline CDR1 and CDR2: SGHNT and YYREEE (reference sequence). Trimming removed 0 bases from V and 8 bases from J, with 14 bases in between. The CDR3 DNA sequence: TGTGCCAGCAGCTTGGCGATGGGGGGAGGAGGGGAGCTGTTTTTT. Amino acids: CASSLAMGGGGELFF. Drawing the rest from reference TRBV5-4 and TRBJ2-2, the complete variable domain is ETGVTQSPTHLIKTRGQQVTLRCSSQSGHNTVSWYQQALGQGPQFIFQYYREEENGRGNFPPRFSGLQFPNYSSELNVNALELDDSALYLCASSLAMGGGGELFFGEGSRLTVL.